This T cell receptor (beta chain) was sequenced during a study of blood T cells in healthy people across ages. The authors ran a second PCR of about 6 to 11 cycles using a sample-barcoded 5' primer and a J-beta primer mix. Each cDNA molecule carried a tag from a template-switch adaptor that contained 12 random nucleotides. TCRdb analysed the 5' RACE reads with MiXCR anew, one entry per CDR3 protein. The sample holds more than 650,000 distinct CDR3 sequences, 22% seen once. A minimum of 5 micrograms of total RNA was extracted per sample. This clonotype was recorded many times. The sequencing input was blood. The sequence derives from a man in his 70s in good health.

This CDR3 is CATSRDPMQGTDTDTQYF. The CDR3 DNA follows: TGTGCCACCAGCAGAGACCCCATGCAGGGAACGGACACAGATACGCAGTATTTT. V usage is TRBV15 and J usage is TRBJ2-3; D may be TRBD1 (5 bases). Germline V gene data show CDR1 as LNHNV and CDR2 as YYDKDF (reference sequence). The CDR3 length is 18 residues. Trimming cost V 0 bases and J 2 bases, with 18 bases left between them. Full variable domain (missing parts from reference TRBV15 and TRBJ2-3): DAMVIQNPRYQVTQFGKPVTLSCSQTLNHNVMYWYQQKSSQAPKLLFHYYDKDFNNEADTPDNFQSRRPNTSFCFLDIRSPGLGDTAMYLCATSRDPMQGTDTDTQYFGPGTRLTVL.